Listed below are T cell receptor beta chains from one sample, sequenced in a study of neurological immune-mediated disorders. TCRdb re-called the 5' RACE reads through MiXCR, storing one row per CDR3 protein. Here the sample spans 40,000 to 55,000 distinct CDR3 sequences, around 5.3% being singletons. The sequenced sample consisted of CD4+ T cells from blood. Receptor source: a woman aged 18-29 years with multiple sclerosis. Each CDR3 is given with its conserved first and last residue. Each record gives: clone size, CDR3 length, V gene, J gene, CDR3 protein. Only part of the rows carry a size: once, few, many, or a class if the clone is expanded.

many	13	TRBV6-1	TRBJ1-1	CDSSSIRGTEAFF
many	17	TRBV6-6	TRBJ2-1	CASSYRPTAGGHNEQFF
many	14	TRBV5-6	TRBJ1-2	CASSAKDRSGGYTF
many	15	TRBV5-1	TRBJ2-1	CASSSRTGMGNEQFF
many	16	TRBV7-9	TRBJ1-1	CASSRPLGVMNTEAFF
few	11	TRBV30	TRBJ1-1	CAWSRVSEAFF
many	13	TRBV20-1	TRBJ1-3	CSAGRQERNTIYF
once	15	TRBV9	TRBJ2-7	CASSAEGQISYEQYF
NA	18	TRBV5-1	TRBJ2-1	CASSLAGQAYDWPYEQFF
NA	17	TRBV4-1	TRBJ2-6	CASSQGTGALGANVSSF
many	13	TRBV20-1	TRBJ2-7	CSAPKGPTYEQYF
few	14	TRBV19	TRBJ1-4	CASKQGMANEKLFF
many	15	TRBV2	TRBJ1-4	CASSAVGWRNEKLFF
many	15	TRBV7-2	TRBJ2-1	CASSSRTSGRNEQFF
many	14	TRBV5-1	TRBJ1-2	CASSLGQANYGYTF
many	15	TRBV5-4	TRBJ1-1	CASSPRTGVYTEAFF
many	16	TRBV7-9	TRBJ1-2	CASSLVTGARYYGYTF
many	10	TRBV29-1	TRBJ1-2	CSVGSPGYTF
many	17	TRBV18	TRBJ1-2	CASSPLRGPNTNYGYTF
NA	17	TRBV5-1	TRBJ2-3	CASSLERTGGYTDTQYF
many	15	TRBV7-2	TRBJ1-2	CASRSTGRTFYGYTF
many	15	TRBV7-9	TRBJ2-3	CASSAAGDNTDTQYF
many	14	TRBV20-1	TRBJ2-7	CSARDGGATYEQYF
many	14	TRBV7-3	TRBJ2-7	CASSLGDSSYEQYF
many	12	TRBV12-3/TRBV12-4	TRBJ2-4	CASSFGWSIQYF
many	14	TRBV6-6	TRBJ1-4	CASSYGSTNEKLFF
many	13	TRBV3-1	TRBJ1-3	CASSQGRGNTIYF
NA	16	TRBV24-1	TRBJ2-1	CATSEQAGPSYNEQFF
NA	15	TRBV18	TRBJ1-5	CASSRFRQGDQPQHF
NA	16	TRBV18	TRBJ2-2	CASSPPGTAGTGELFF
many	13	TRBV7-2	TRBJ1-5	CASSLVQGQPQHF
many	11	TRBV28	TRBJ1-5	CASSINQPQHF
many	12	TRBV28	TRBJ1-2	CAIGSWRYGYTF
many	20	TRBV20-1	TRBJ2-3	CSASGFGEGISGGAQDTQYF
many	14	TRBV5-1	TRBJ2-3	CASSLGAGTDTQYF
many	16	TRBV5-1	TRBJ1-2	CASSPASSTTSYGYTF
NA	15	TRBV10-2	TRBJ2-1	CASSEQAGGRREQFF
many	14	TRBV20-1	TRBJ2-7	CSAQQGVISYEQYF
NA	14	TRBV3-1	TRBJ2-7	CASSQGHGEYEQYF
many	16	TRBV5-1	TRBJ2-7	CASSYDITRAGVEQYF
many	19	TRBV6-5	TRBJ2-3	CASSYIGLAGDFSTDTQYF
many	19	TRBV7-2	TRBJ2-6	CASSLVGQGTRSGANVLTF
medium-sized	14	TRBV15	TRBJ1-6	CATSRGNSNSPLHF
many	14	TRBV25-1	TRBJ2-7	CASSEAGRSGEQYF
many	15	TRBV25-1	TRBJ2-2	CASSESHRGAGELFF
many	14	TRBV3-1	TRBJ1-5	CASSQGTGNQPQHF
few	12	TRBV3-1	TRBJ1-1	CASSQGTLRAFF
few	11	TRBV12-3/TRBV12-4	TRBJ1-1	CASSSMWEAFF
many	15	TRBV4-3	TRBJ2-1	CASSRDRQSYNEQFF
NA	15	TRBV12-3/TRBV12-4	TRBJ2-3	CASSSGGPLTDTQYF
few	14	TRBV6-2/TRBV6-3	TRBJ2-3	CASKRGANTDTQYF
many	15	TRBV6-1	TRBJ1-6	CASSPGDRGNSPLHF
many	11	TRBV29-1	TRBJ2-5	CSSSSGETQYF